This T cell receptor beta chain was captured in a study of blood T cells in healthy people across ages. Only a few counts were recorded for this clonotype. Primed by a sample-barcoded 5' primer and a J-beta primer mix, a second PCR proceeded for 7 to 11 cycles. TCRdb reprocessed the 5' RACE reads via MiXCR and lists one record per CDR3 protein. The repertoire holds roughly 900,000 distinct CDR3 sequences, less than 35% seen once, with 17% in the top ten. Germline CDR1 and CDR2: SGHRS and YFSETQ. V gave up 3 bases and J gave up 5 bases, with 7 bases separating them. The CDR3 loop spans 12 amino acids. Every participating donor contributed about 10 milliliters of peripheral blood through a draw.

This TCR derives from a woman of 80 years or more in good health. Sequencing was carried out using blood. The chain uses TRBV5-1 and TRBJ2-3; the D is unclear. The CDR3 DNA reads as TGCGCCAGCAGCTCGGTAGGAGATACGCAGTATTTT. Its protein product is CASSSVGDTQYF.